The 16 T cell receptor beta chains below come from one sample, sequenced in a study of blood T cell repertoires in COVID-19. Sequencing used immunoSEQ multiplex PCR; TCRdb keeps in-frame clones, though not all of them. Here the sample spans fewer than 250,000 clones, roughly nine tenths being singletons. The source material was peripheral blood. These receptors all stem from a man in his 70s with acute or convalescent COVID-19.

V and J are TRBV7-9 and TRBJ1-2; 7 bases line up with TRBD1. Germline V gene sequence: CDR1 SEHNR, CDR2 FQNEAQ (reference sequence). V gave up 7 bases and J gave up 4 bases; unmatched junction bases: 9. This CDR3 contains 14 residues. CDR3 in DNA: TGTGCCAGCACCCTAGCGGGACAGTTCTATGGCTACACCTTC. Protein: CASTLAGQFYGYTF.

V and J are TRBV5-1 and TRBJ2-5, with 8 bases aligning to TRBD1. Trimming cost V 0 bases and J 5 bases; bases outside gene matches: 3. The CDR3 has 14 residues. Germline lookup yields CDR1 SGHRS and CDR2 YFSETQ. CDR3 coding DNA: TGCGCCAGCAGCTTGGGGACAGGGAGGGAGACCCAGTACTTC. Its translation is CASSLGTGRETQYF.

This chain's CDR3 is CASSLDPQGYYGYTF. In DNA form, the CDR3 reads TGTGCCAGCAGCTTAGATCCGCAGGGGTACTATGGCTACACCTTC. The chain recombines TRBV7-2 with TRBJ1-2; possibly TRBD1 for D (6 bases). CDR1 is SGHTA and CDR2 is FQGNSA in the germline V gene. The CDR3 loop spans 15 amino acids. Trimming took off 1 base at V and 3 bases at J, with 12 bases between the two ends.

The chain uses TRBV7-9 and TRBJ1-5, with TRBD1 matching over 8 bases. The CDR3 contains 14 residues. J gave up 7 bases and V 5 bases, and 7 bases lay outside the gene matches. Germline lookup yields CDR1 SEHNR and CDR2 FQNEAQ (reference sequence). CDR3 region: CASSPGTGGQPQHF. In nucleotides, the CDR3 is TGTGCCAGCAGCCCCGGGACAGGAGGGCAGCCCCAGCATTTT. Filled out from reference TRBV7-9 and TRBJ1-5, the complete variable domain reads DTGVSQNPRHKITKRGQNVTFRCDPISEHNRLYWYRQTLGQGPEFLTYFQNEAQLEKSRLLSDRFSAERPKGSFSTLEIQRTEQGDSAMYLCASSPGTGGQPQHFGDGTRLSIL.

This chain joins TRBV7-9 and TRBJ2-1, with 10 bases fitting TRBD2. After removal of 4 bases from V and 8 bases from J, the junction contained 11 bases not matched to a gene. This CDR3 region has 16 residues. The germline V gene encodes CDR1 SEHNR and CDR2 FQNEAQ (reference sequence). CDR3 bases: TGTGCCAGCAGCTCGCCCTTGGCTAGCGGGAGCTATGAGCAGTTCTTC. This codes for CASSSPLASGSYEQFF. Filled out from reference TRBV7-9 and TRBJ2-1, the complete variable domain reads DTGVSQNPRHKITKRGQNVTFRCDPISEHNRLYWYRQTLGQGPEFLTYFQNEAQLEKSRLLSDRFSAERPKGSFSTLEIQRTEQGDSAMYLCASSSPLASGSYEQFFGPGTRLTVL.

The chain carries TRBV28 and TRBJ1-5; possible D gene TRBD1, 6 bases. This CDR3 comprises 16 residues. V shed 2 bases and J shed 5 bases, with 16 bases lying between them. The germline V gene has CDR1 MDHEN and CDR2 SYDVKM. CDR3 sequence: CASSLPRQAGHQPQHF. Here the CDR3 DNA reads TGTGCCAGCAGTTTACCAAGACAGGCAGGGCATCAGCCCCAGCATTTT.

This clone showed up just once. The gene calls are TRBV19 and TRBJ2-5, with TRBD2 matching over 7 bases. The junction had 7 bases not matched to a gene; V was cut back by 1 base and J by 5 bases. Germline V gives CDR1 LNHDA, CDR2 SQIVND (reference sequence). CDR3 length: 15 residues. CDR3 protein: CASSIVRGGPETQYF. DNA for the CDR3: TGTGCCAGTAGTATAGTGCGGGGAGGGCCGGAGACCCAGTACTTC.

The chain joins TRBV4-3 to TRBJ2-3; D unresolved. The germline V and J ends were trimmed by 4 bases and 8 bases, with 16 bases remaining between them. This CDR3 has 14 residues. Per the germline V gene, CDR1 is LGHNA and CDR2 is YSLEER. CDR3 sequence (DNA): TGCGCCAGCAGCCCCCAACGGGTTTTGGGTACGCAGTATTTT. It is translated as CASSPQRVLGTQYF.

The CDR3 loop is CASSSPGSLAQYF. The CDR3 nucleotides are TGTGCCAGCAGCTCCCCGGGTTCGTTGGCGCAGTATTTT. This rearrangement joins TRBV7-2 to TRBJ2-3, with D unclear. The CDR3 length is 13 residues. Germline loops: CDR1 SGHTA, CDR2 FQGNSA. Trimming shortened V by 4 bases and J by 10 bases, and 15 bases separated the two germline ends.

V gene TRBV19 combines with J gene TRBJ1-2; D perhaps matches TRBD1 (6 bases). Germline CDR1 reads LNHDA; CDR2 reads SQIVND (reference sequence). V was trimmed by 5 bases and J by 4 bases, leaving 14 bases between them. The CDR3 sequence is 14 residues long. CDR3 sequence (DNA): TGTGCCAGTAGTCTGCGACAGGATCTCTATGGCTACACCTTC. Its translation: CASSLRQDLYGYTF.

This sequence joins TRBV9 and TRBJ2-6; a weak D match, TRBD1 (5 bases). V lost 4 bases and J lost 0, with 8 bases in between. This CDR3 contains 15 residues. Germline V gene lookup returns CDR1 SGDLS and CDR2 YYNGEE. The CDR3 loop reads CASSPRDSGANVLTF. The CDR3 nucleotides are TGTGCCAGCAGCCCCAGGGACTCTGGGGCCAACGTCCTGACTTTC.

This clone was detected once. This chain connects TRBV19 to TRBJ1-2; 9 nucleotides align to TRBD1. The CDR3 length is 15 residues. CDR1 and CDR2 (germline): LNHDA, SQIVND (reference sequence). V lost 5 bases and J lost 4; bases outside the gene matches: 8. The CDR3, as DNA: TGTGCCAGTAGTCGCTATGGGACAGGGTCCTATGGCTACACCTTC. Amino acid sequence: CASSRYGTGSYGYTF.

V usage is TRBV18 and J usage is TRBJ2-2; TRBD2 might be the D (5 bases). Germline values: CDR1 KGHSH, CDR2 LQKENI. The V and J ends lost 1 base and 7 bases respectively, with 13 bases between them. The CDR3 is 15 residues long. The CDR3 here is CASSPLWTYGGELFF. CDR3 coding DNA: TGTGCCAGCTCACCACTGTGGACTTACGGCGGGGAGCTGTTTTTT.

The chain links TRBV19 to TRBJ2-7; 11 nucleotides agree with TRBD2. V was pared by 5 bases and J by 3 bases, with 6 bases of the junction left unmatched. Germline V CDR1 and CDR2: LNHDA, SQIVND (reference sequence). This CDR3 has 15 amino acids. The CDR3 sequence: CASSVGTSGNYEQYF. The DNA for the CDR3 is TGTGCCAGTAGTGTCGGGACTAGCGGCAACTACGAGCAGTACTTC.

The chain joins TRBV24-1 to TRBJ1-5; D possibly corresponds to TRBD1 (6 bases). Germline CDR1 KGHDR, CDR2 SFDVKD. This CDR3 spans 15 amino acids. V lost 5 bases and J 4 bases, leaving 14 bases between the germline ends. The DNA of the CDR3 is TGTGCCACCAGTGGGTCAGGGGCTGGAAATCAGCCCCAGCATTTT. Its translation: CATSGSGAGNQPQHF.

This clone was counted once. V gene TRBV5-1 combines with J gene TRBJ2-1, with 8 bases matching TRBD2. CDR3 size: 15 residues. V lost 2 bases, J lost 7 bases, and 8 bases stayed unmatched. CDR1 SGHRS and CDR2 YFSETQ come from the germline V gene. The CDR3 DNA sequence: TGCGCCAGCAGCTTAACCACCGGGACTAGAAATGAGCAGTTCTTC. Protein product: CASSLTTGTRNEQFF.